Below, 22 T cell receptor beta chains from the same sample are listed, as sequenced in a study of T cells in Graves' hyperthyroidism and ophthalmopathy. The CDR3 regions of TCR beta were amplified from RNA transcripts. RT-PCR in the first round (using the HTBI primer set) targeted the TCR CDR3. TCRdb fed the multiplex PCR reads into MiXCR, producing one record per CDR3 protein. The repertoire includes 500,000 or so distinct CDR3 sequences, about 16% of them detected once, and about 31% sits in the top ten. The sequenced sample consisted of blood. These receptors originate from a woman aged 25-40 years with Graves' ophthalmopathy.

The chain employs TRBV6-2 or TRBV6-3 and TRBJ2-7; 9 bases are a match to TRBD1. J gave up 5 bases and V 10 bases, and 6 bases lay outside the gene matches. Germline V lookup: CDR1 MNHEY, CDR2 SVGEGT. This CDR3 contains 12 residues. CDR3 coding DNA: TGTGCCACCGGACAGGGGATCAACGAGCAGTACTTC. It translates to CATGQGINEQYF.

This clonotype appeared many times. V and J are TRBV28 and TRBJ1-1, with D possibly being TRBD1 (6 bases). V was pared by 3 bases and J by 8 bases, with 28 bases between. This CDR3 contains 18 residues. The V gene's germline CDR1 is MDHEN and CDR2 SYDVKM. CDR3: CASSFFGFGQDGGPEAFF. As DNA, the CDR3 is TGTGCCAGCAGTTTTTTCGGTTTTGGCCAGGACGGGGGCCCCGAAGCTTTCTTT. The variable domain in full, completed from reference TRBV28 and TRBJ1-1, reads DVKVTQSSRYLVKRTGEKVFLECVQDMDHENMFWYRQDPGLGLRLIYFSYDVKMKEKGDIPEGYSVSREKKERFSLILESASTNQTSMYLCASSFFGFGQDGGPEAFFGQGTRLTVV.

This clonotype has more than one count but fewer than ten. V and J are TRBV3-1 and TRBJ1-2; the D gene is possibly TRBD1 (6 bases). This CDR3 comprises 13 residues. The germline gives CDR1 LGHDT, CDR2 YNNKEL (reference sequence). V shed 3 bases and J shed 6 bases, with 11 bases lying between them. CDR3 residues: CASSHQGGDGYTF. The CDR3 coding sequence is TGTGCCAGCAGCCACCAAGGGGGGGATGGCTACACCTTC.

The count of this clonotype is one. The chain employs TRBV7-8 and TRBJ2-2; 10 positions agree with TRBD2. CDR3 length: 16 amino acids. J lost 6 bases, V lost 8 bases, and 12 bases had no gene match. Germline V gene lookup returns CDR1 SGHVS and CDR2 FQNEAQ. The CDR3, as DNA: TGTGCCAGCTTTCTCCCTAGCGGGAGATTAGCCGGGGAGCTGTTTTTT. Its protein is CASFLPSGRLAGELFF.

This clonotype was seen many times. V is TRBV3-1 and J is TRBJ2-1; 7 bases agree with TRBD2. Per the germline V gene, CDR1 is LGHDT and CDR2 is YNNKEL (reference sequence). The CDR3 consists of 16 residues. J gave up 7 bases and V 0 bases, and 9 bases lay outside the gene matches. This CDR3 is CASSQDIAGVGNEQFF. CDR3 in DNA: TGTGCCAGCAGCCAAGATATCGCGGGAGTTGGTAATGAGCAGTTCTTC.

This clonotype has a count of ten or more. The J gene is TRBJ1-2, the V gene TRBV27; D perhaps matches TRBD1 (5 bases). V lost 5 bases, J lost 6 bases, and 19 bases lay in between. Germline V CDR1 and CDR2: MNHEY, SMNVEV (reference sequence). The CDR3 covers 15 residues. The CDR3 coding sequence is TGTGCCAGCAGTATCAGCAGGGATCCTCTGGATGGCTACACCTTC. Residues: CASSISRDPLDGYTF.

The chain combines TRBV15 with TRBJ1-2; D gene uncertain. This CDR3 spans 16 amino acids. Trimming pared 1 base from V and 0 bases from J, leaving 12 bases between. Germline CDR1 LNHNV, CDR2 YYDKDF (reference sequence). CDR3 in DNA: TGTGCCACCAGCAGAGGTACTTCATTATCTAACTATGGCTACACCTTC. Translating gives CATSRGTSLSNYGYTF.

This clonotype was observed at least ten times. The chain carries TRBV7-6 and TRBJ2-1, with 9 bases identical to TRBD2. Germline trimming cut 1 base from V and 8 bases from J; bases unmatched to any gene: 0. The CDR3 length is 13 residues. Germline-derived CDR1 and CDR2 are SGHVS and FNYEAQ. CDR3 protein: CASSLGGRDEQFF. CDR3 nucleotides: TGTGCCAGCAGCTTAGGCGGGAGGGATGAGCAGTTCTTC.

This clonotype was picked up many times. J is TRBJ2-3 and V is TRBV2, with no clear D. Trimming stripped 2 bases from V and 2 bases from J, with 8 bases between. CDR3 size: 14 residues. Germline lookup yields CDR1 SNHLY and CDR2 FYNNEI. The CDR3 spells CASSETESTDTQYF. CDR3 nucleotides: TGTGCCAGCAGTGAAACGGAGTCCACAGATACGCAGTATTTT.

The table lists this clonotype with many counts. This chain connects TRBV13 to TRBJ1-2; D gene ambiguous. Trimming left V 5 bases short and J 6 bases short, with 16 bases between. This CDR3 is built from 14 residues. CDR1 is PRHDT and CDR2 is FYEKMQ in the germline V gene (reference sequence). The CDR3: CASSEGSRYHGYTF. DNA for the CDR3: TGTGCCAGCAGCGAAGGATCCCGCTACCATGGCTACACCTTC.

This clonotype occurred many times. J is TRBJ2-7 and V is TRBV20-1; D is unclear. Germline lookup yields CDR1 DFQATT and CDR2 SNEGSKA (reference sequence). V was shortened by 6 bases and J by 2 bases, with 23 bases between the two germline ends. The CDR3 sequence is 16 residues long. The chain's CDR3 is CSARKGLAWGPYEQYF. The CDR3 coding sequence is TGCAGTGCCCGAAAAGGCCTCGCGTGGGGTCCCTACGAGCAGTACTTC.

This clonotype came up once. V is TRBV7-3 and J is TRBJ2-3; D remains unclear. V lost 6 bases and J 1 base, leaving 11 bases between the germline ends. CDR1 is SGHTA and CDR2 is FQGTGA in the germline V gene. There are 14 residues in the CDR3. The CDR3 coding sequence is TGTGCCAGCAGACAAGACTTCGGCACAGATACGCAGTATTTT. Translated: CASRQDFGTDTQYF.

This clonotype was found a few times. This chain links TRBV5-5 with TRBJ2-5; D is unclear. The length of the CDR3 is 15 residues. V lost 0 bases, J lost 3 bases, and 12 bases lay in between. The germline V gene encodes CDR1 SGHKS and CDR2 YYEKEE (reference sequence). The CDR3 DNA reads as TGTGCCAGCAGCTTGGTGAGGCAGTGGAAAGAGACCCAGTACTTC. Amino acid sequence: CASSLVRQWKETQYF.

This clonotype was seen many times. The V call is TRBV3-1, the J call TRBJ2-7; D may be TRBD1 (6 bases). The V end was cut by 2 bases, the J end by 6 bases, with 17 bases between. The CDR3 is 15 amino acids. Germline-derived CDR1 and CDR2 are LGHDT and YNNKEL (reference sequence). The CDR3 spells CASSQIGGGYTEQYF. The CDR3 region has the DNA TGTGCCAGCAGCCAAATTGGGGGCGGTTACACCGAGCAGTACTTC.

This clonotype was seen repeatedly, ten times or more. The rearrangement links TRBV7-2 to TRBJ2-7, with 8 bases aligning to TRBD1. Germline-derived CDR1 and CDR2 are SGHTA and FQGNSA. The CDR3 runs 14 residues. V lost 3 bases and J lost 0; bases outside the gene matches: 1. Here the CDR3 DNA reads TGTGCCAGCAGCTTCGACAGGGGCTCCTACGAGCAGTACTTC. Translation gives CASSFDRGSYEQYF.

The chain has TRBV5-1 and TRBJ1-3; D may be TRBD1 (5 bases). CDR3 length: 15 residues. Trimming shortened V by 1 base and J by 4 bases, and 12 bases separated the two germline ends. From germline, CDR1 is SGHRS and CDR2 YFSETQ. The CDR3 loop reads CASSLTAGYGNTIYF. In DNA, the CDR3 is TGCGCCAGCAGCTTGACAGCAGGGTACGGAAACACCATATATTTT.

Ten or more counts support this clonotype. The chain couples TRBV4-3 to TRBJ2-5; possible D gene TRBD2, 6 bases. Germline CDR1 and CDR2: LGHNA and YSLEER. Trimming stripped 0 bases from V and 1 base from J, with 15 bases between. CDR3 length: 17 residues. In nucleotides, the CDR3 is TGCGCCAGCAGCCAAGACTGGAGTCTTAGCGGCCAAGAGACCCAGTACTTC. Translation gives CASSQDWSLSGQETQYF.

This clonotype was counted ten times or more. The chain recombines TRBV30 with TRBJ1-2, with D possibly being TRBD1 (6 bases). There are 15 residues in the CDR3. CDR1 and CDR2 (germline): GTSNPN, SVGIG (reference sequence). The germline V and J ends were trimmed by 0 bases and 7 bases, with 18 bases remaining between them. In nucleotides, the CDR3 is TGTGCCTGGAGTGTAGCGGGGGCGCATTGGGGTGGCTACACCTTC. Translation: CAWSVAGAHWGGYTF.

The table lists this clonotype with many counts. This rearrangement joins TRBV2 to TRBJ1-2, with 7 bases aligning to TRBD1. The CDR3 runs 18 residues. J lost 0 bases, V lost 6 bases, and 16 bases had no gene match. Germline loops: CDR1 SNHLY, CDR2 FYNNEI. CDR3 DNA: TGTGCCAGCAGCCCCTCGCCGATCGGGACAGCTTCTAACTATGGCTACACCTTC. This codes for CASSPSPIGTASNYGYTF. The whole variable domain, filled in from reference TRBV2 and TRBJ1-2, reads EPEVTQTPSHQVTQMGQEVILRCVPISNHLYFYWYRQILGQKVEFLVSFYNNEISEKSEIFDDQFSVERPDGSNFTLKIRSTKLEDSAMYFCASSPSPIGTASNYGYTFGSGTRLTVV.

This chain connects TRBV15 to TRBJ2-3; perhaps TRBD2 as D (7 bases). In germline, CDR1 is LNHNV, CDR2 YYDKDF (reference sequence). Between the trimmed V and J ends, which lost 5 bases and 2 bases, there was a span of 11 bases. This CDR3 comprises 14 residues. CDR3 amino acids: CATSPGGHTDTQYF. CDR3 sequence (DNA): TGTGCCACCAGCCCCGGGGGGCACACAGATACGCAGTATTTT.

V is TRBV20-1 and J is TRBJ2-7; TRBD2 might be the D (5 bases). The germline V gene encodes CDR1 DFQATT and CDR2 SNEGSKA (reference sequence). This CDR3 spans 11 amino acids. V gave up 2 bases and J gave up 7 bases, with 9 bases separating them. In DNA form, the CDR3 reads TGCAGTGCTAGACGGGGTGCTGAGCAGTACTTC. This sequence encodes CSARRGAEQYF.

This clonotype was recorded many times. This chain uses TRBV3-1 with TRBJ1-5; perhaps TRBD1 as D (5 bases). CDR1 LGHDT and CDR2 YNNKEL come from the germline V gene (reference sequence). The CDR3 is 17 residues long. Trimming took off 4 bases at V and 0 bases at J, with 16 bases between the two ends. The CDR3 DNA reads TGTGCCAGCAGCCCAGTTGGGGCGCCCGTTAGCAATCAGCCCCAGCATTTT. Translating gives CASSPVGAPVSNQPQHF.